The source of this T cell receptor beta chain is a study of blood T cell repertoires in COVID-19 (dated by TCRdb to 2018 to 2020). Study-wide context: Samples from collaborators originated in the United States, Italy and Spain and spanned both the acute and convalescent phases of COVID-19. A freely available public database, intended as a resource for researchers studying the immune response to SARS-CoV-2, is where the repertoires were released. The material from the prospective study consisted of cDNA or gDNA derived from T cells, B-cell-depleted T cells, or PBMCs. Deeply sampled blood TCRbeta repertoires from subjects exposed to, actively infected with, or recovered from COVID-19 were included in the dataset. Nearly every sample came with metadata listing a de-identified subject ID, COVID-19 status, age in years and sex. Samples were obtained from the ongoing ImmuneRACE study (first 160 participants) and from 1,254 subjects provided by 6 global collaborators. Where HLA class I and class II types were available, the types were taken from metadata supplied by the sample provider, not from assay-based typing.

Here is what the overall study found, with its caveats: The amount of clinical and demographic metadata varied by source and participant and was provided uncurated.

Each collaborating institution followed its own protocols to collect whole blood in K2EDTA tubes. For TCRbeta analysis, collaborators shipped samples in one of three forms: frozen whole blood, isolated PBMCs, or DNA extracted from either of those sample types. This clone was seen only once. Its antigen has not been determined. No much larger clone is present one base from it, and per-base qualities are unavailable. V loses 1 base at its end and J loses 5 bases; junction bases beyond the gene matches: 17. CDR3 length: 19 amino acids, cysteine to phenylalanine. Only the CDR3 DNA stays, 57 bases, in frame from base 1. CDR1 and CDR2 are read off the germline V gene as SGHTS and YDEGEE. TCRbeta CDR3 regions were amplified from genomic DNA by means of the immunoSEQ Assay, a bias-controlled multiplex PCR. As for how the authors treated the data: The number of nucleated cells in each sample was estimated from the amplification of reference gene primers within the assay. To quantify the absolute abundance of each unique TCRbeta CDR3 rearrangement, sequence reads were collapsed and filtered. For each sample, productive Simpson clonality was calculated as the square root of Simpson's diversity index across productive rearrangements. TCRdb stores this immuneACCESS table with in-frame sequences only. Part of the clones is absent; in the studies checked, under half of the shortfall reflects unresolved V genes, and no reason is known for the rest. D and trimming come from the DNA, and the V and J calls and clone size come from that table. This sample lists over 100,000 clones; around four fifths were detected once. Around 4.8% of the sample is taken by the ten largest.

The material sequenced was peripheral blood. The rearranged chain carries TRBV5-8 and TRBJ2-5, with 10 bases in between that match TRBD2. The sequence derives from a man aged 55 to 70 with acute or convalescent COVID-19. The DNA reads TGTGCCAGCAGCTTGAGATGGGGCCTAGCGGGGGCCCCGGGGGAGACCCAGTACTTC. This encodes CASSLRWGLAGAPGETQYF.